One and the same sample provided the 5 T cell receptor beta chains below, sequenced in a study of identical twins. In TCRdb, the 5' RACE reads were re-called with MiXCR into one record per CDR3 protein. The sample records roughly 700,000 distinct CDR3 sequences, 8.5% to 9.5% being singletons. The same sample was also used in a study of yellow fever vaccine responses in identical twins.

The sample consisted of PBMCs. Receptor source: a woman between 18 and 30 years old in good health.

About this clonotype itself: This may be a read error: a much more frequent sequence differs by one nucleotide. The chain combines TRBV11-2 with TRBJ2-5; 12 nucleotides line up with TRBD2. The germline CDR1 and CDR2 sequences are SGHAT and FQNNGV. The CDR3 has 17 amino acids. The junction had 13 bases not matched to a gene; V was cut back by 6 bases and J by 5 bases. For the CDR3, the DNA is TGTGCCAGCAGAGACAGGCTAGCGGGAGGGCCTGAGGAGACCCAGTACTTC. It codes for CASRDRLAGGPEETQYF.

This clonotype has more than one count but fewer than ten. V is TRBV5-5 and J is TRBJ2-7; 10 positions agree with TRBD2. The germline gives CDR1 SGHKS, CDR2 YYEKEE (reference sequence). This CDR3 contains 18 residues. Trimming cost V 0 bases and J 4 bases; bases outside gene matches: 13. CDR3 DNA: TGTGCCAGCAGCTTGGGACCGTCGGCTAGCGGGGGATCTTACGAGCAGTACTTC. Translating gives CASSLGPSASGGSYEQYF.

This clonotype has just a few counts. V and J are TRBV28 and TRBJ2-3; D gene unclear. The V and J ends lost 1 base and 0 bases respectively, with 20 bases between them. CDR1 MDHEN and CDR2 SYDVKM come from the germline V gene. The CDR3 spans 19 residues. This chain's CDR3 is CASSLSGVRVATSTDTQYF. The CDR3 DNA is TGTGCCAGCAGTTTATCCGGAGTTCGGGTCGCTACTAGCACAGATACGCAGTATTTT.

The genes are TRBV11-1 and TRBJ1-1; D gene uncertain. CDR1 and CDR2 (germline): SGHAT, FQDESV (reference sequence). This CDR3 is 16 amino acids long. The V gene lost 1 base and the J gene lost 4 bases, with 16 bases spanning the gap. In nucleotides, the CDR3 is TGTGCCAGCAGCTTAGGGTTCGGCGGGTCTGGCACTGAAGCTTTCTTT. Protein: CASSLGFGGSGTEAFF.

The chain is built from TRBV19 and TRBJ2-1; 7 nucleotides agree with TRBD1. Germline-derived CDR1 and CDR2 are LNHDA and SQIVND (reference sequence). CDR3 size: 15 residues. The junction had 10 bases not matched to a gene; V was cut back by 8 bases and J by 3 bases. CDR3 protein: CASGPGQKFYNEQFF. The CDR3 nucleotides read TGTGCCAGTGGCCCGGGACAGAAATTCTACAATGAGCAGTTCTTC.